Listed here is a single TCR beta chain. Germline V gene data show CDR1 as SGHTA and CDR2 as FQGNSA. The CDR3 covers 14 residues. Trimming at V came to 6 bases and at J to 8 bases, leaving 6 bases not matched to a gene. This sample is part of a study of blood T cell repertoires in COVID-19. Study details: Some COVID-19 samples were acute and others convalescent; all came from the United States, Italy and Spain. Sources were T cells, B-cell-depleted T cells, or PBMCs; the material itself was cDNA or gDNA.

Recruited during active infection, patients (from Seattle) were subsequently followed longitudinally. In the original analysis: Amplifying reference gene primers gave estimates of nucleated cell counts. Sequencing used immunoSEQ multiplex PCR; TCRdb keeps in-frame clones, though not all of them. The V and J calls and clone size come from that table; D and trimming were worked out from the DNA. The sample yields 150,000 to 200,000 clones, roughly 80% seen once. The receptor comes from a man between 60 and 70 years old with COVID-19, enrolled during active disease. The chain joins TRBV7-2 to TRBJ1-3, with 11 bases identical to TRBD1. Sequenced input: peripheral blood. CDR3 in DNA: TGTGCCAGCAGTCGGGGACAGGGGGTGGACACCATATATTTT. Translating gives CASSRGQGVDTIYF.